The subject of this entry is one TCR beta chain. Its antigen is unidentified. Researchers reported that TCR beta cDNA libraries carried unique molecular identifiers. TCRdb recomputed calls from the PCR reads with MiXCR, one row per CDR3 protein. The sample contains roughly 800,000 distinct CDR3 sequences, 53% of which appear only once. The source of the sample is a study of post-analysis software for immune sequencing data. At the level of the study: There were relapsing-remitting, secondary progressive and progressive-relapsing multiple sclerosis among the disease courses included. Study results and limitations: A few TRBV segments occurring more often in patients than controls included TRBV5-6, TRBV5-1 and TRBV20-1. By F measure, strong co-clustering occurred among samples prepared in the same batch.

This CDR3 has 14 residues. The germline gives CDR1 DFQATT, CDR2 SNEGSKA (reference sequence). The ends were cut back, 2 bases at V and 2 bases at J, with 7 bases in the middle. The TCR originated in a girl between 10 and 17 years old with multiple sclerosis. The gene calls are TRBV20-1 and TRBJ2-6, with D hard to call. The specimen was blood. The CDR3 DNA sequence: TGCAGTGCTAGAAGGCCCCCTGGGGCCAACGTCCTGACTTTC. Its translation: CSARRPPGANVLTF.